Here is one T cell receptor (beta chain) with its context. Its specificity is unknown. This sample was included in a study of CD8 T cells in Susac syndrome. Study-wide findings and caveats: Across the total CD8+ repertoires, about 17 Susac-specific public clones were detected, and across the CD8+ TEMRA repertoires, four to six such clones were detected.

Trimming cost V 3 bases and J 3 bases; bases outside gene matches: 12. CDR3 length equals 19 residues. Germline V CDR1 and CDR2: KGHSH, LQKENI. The authors negatively isolated CD8+ and CD4+ T cells and FACS-enriched TEMRA cells. The RNA, about 0.5 to 1 ug, was put through reverse transcription using random hexamers. The authors amplified TCR beta CDR3 across 54 Vbeta and 13 Jbeta using immunoSEQ multiplex PCR. A single record per CDR3 protein comes from TCRdb applying MiXCR to the immunoSEQ multiplex PCR reads. Found here are approximately 190,000 distinct CDR3 sequences, approximately 95% of them singletons; the top ten hold around 0.16%.

This sequence was found in a human donor with Susac syndrome. The chain is built from TRBV18 and TRBJ1-6; 9 bases fit TRBD1. Sequencing was carried out using CD8+ T cells from PBMCs. For the CDR3, the DNA is TGTGCCAGCTCACCGGTTACTGACGGGACAGGGAGCTATAATTCACCCCTCCACTTT. This codes for CASSPVTDGTGSYNSPLHF.